The 21 T cell receptor beta chains below come from one sample, sequenced in a study of blood T cell repertoires in COVID-19. The repertoire was sequenced with immunoSEQ multiplex PCR; TCRdb's copy has only in-frame clones and lacks some. The sample contains a few hundred thousand clones, roughly 88% of which appear only once. The sequenced material came from PBMCs or T cells enriched from blood (not recorded which). The receptors come from a woman between 25 and 40 years old who had recovered from COVID-19.

The gene calls are TRBV19 and TRBJ1-1, with TRBD1 matching 8 bases. The V gene's germline CDR1 is LNHDA and CDR2 SQIVND (reference sequence). This CDR3 is built from 16 residues. Losses at the gene ends were 6 bases for V and 3 bases for J; bases not matched to a gene: 12. The CDR3 spells CASRNQAGGEHTEAFF. The CDR3 region has the DNA TGTGCCAGTAGGAATCAAGCAGGGGGCGAGCACACTGAAGCTTTCTTT.

The rearrangement uses TRBV3-1 (or the pseudogene TRBV3-2) and TRBJ2-7, with a tentative D call TRBD1 (6 bases). With 7 bases removed from V and 2 bases from J, the gap between germline ends came to 18 bases. The CDR3 spans 15 residues. Looked up from germline, CDR1 is LGHDT and CDR2 is YNNKEL (reference sequence). This chain's CDR3 is CASTNRRTDPYEQYF. For the CDR3, the DNA is TGTGCCAGCACCAACCGACGGACAGATCCCTACGAGCAGTACTTC.

This sequence joins TRBV28 and TRBJ1-5, with 9 bases that match TRBD1. This CDR3 contains 14 residues. CDR1 is MDHEN and CDR2 is SYDVKM in the germline V gene. V lost 6 bases to trimming and J lost 6 bases; unmatched junction nucleotides: 6. The CDR3 DNA sequence: TGTGCCAGCAGAAACAGGGGGCTGGGTCAGCCCCAGCATTTT. Protein sequence: CASRNRGLGQPQHF.

The chain has TRBV5-1 and TRBJ2-7, with D possibly TRBD1 on 5 matching bases. Germline loops: CDR1 SGHRS, CDR2 YFSETQ. Trimming stripped 1 base from V and 0 bases from J, with 11 bases between. The CDR3 is made up of 15 amino acids. The CDR3 DNA follows: TGCGCCAGCAGCTTGTGGCAGGGCAGCTCCTACGAGCAGTACTTC. This codes for CASSLWQGSSYEQYF.

This chain's CDR3 is CASNVRGFGTEAFF. The CDR3 coding sequence is TGTGCCAGCAACGTCCGGGGGTTCGGCACTGAAGCTTTCTTT. The J gene is TRBJ1-1, the V gene TRBV6-5, with D possibly TRBD1 on 5 matching bases. The germline V gene encodes CDR1 MNHEY and CDR2 SVGAGI. CDR3 length equals 14 residues. With 7 bases removed from V and 4 bases from J, the gap between germline ends came to 16 bases.

This clone was counted a few times. The chain links TRBV28 to TRBJ2-7; TRBD2 agrees at 8 bases. V shed 6 bases, J shed 5 bases, and the junction held 12 bases outside the gene matches. Germline V lookup: CDR1 MDHEN, CDR2 SYDVKM. This CDR3 spans 15 amino acids. CDR3 nucleotides: TGTGCCAGCAGCCTACATAGCGGGATTTACCACGAGCAGTACTTC. This codes for CASSLHSGIYHEQYF.

The rearrangement uses TRBV7-3 and TRBJ1-2; 10 bases line up with TRBD1. V trimming: 2 bases; J trimming: 8 bases; junction bases outside the gene matches: 2. The CDR3 extends over 13 amino acids. Germline V gene sequence: CDR1 SGHTA, CDR2 FQGTGA. This CDR3 is CASSLSGQGGYTF. CDR3 nucleotides: TGTGCCAGCAGCTTATCGGGACAGGGGGGCTACACCTTC.

The table lists this clone with a few counts. This chain connects TRBV30 to TRBJ1-2, with D hard to call. Looked up from germline, CDR1 is GTSNPN and CDR2 is SVGIG (reference sequence). The length of the CDR3 is 21 residues. Trimming stripped 3 bases from V and 4 bases from J, with 36 bases between. CDR3 protein: CAWSPISLGQARSRESYGYTF. CDR3 DNA: TGTGCCTGGAGCCCTATATCGTTAGGGCAGGCTCGTAGCCGGGAGTCCTATGGCTACACCTTC. The whole variable domain, filled in from reference TRBV30 and TRBJ1-2, reads SQTIHQWPATLVQPVGSPLSLECTVEGTSNPNLYWYRQAAGRGLQLLFYSVGIGQISSEVPQNLSASRPQDRQFILSSKKLLLSDSGFYLCAWSPISLGQARSRESYGYTFGSGTRLTVV.

This clone occurred once. The chain combines TRBV5-6 with TRBJ2-7, with a tentative D call TRBD2 (5 bases). Germline assignment: CDR1 SGHDT and CDR2 YYEEEE. V lost 0 bases to trimming and J lost 0 bases, with 16 bases between them. The CDR3 spans 17 residues. CDR3 bases: TGTGCCAGCAGCTTGGTGGCTAGCCCATCCCGCTCCTACGAGCAGTACTTC. This codes for CASSLVASPSRSYEQYF.

V and J are TRBV19 and TRBJ2-1, with 13 bases fitting TRBD2. Germline V gene data show CDR1 as LNHDA and CDR2 as SQIVND (reference sequence). J lost 0 bases, V lost 4 bases, and 15 bases had no gene match. The CDR3 has 21 residues. CDR3 bases: TGTGCCAGTAGTACACCCCCGAGACTAGCGGGGGGACAGAGCTCCTACAATGAGCAGTTCTTC. Its translation: CASSTPPRLAGGQSSYNEQFF.

The V call is TRBV28, the J call TRBJ2-1; 7 nucleotides match TRBD2. The CDR3 is 13 amino acids. CDR1 is MDHEN, CDR2 SYDVKM, per germline. V gave up 6 bases and J gave up 15 bases; unmatched junction bases: 14. The CDR3 loop reads CASSRSSGENGFF. In DNA form, the CDR3 reads TGTGCCAGCAGCAGATCCAGCGGGGAAAACGGGTTCTTC. Full variable domain (outside the CDR3, taken from reference TRBV28 and TRBJ2-1): DVKVTQSSRYLVKRTGEKVFLECVQDMDHENMFWYRQDPGLGLRLIYFSYDVKMKEKGDIPEGYSVSREKKERFSLILESASTNQTSMYLCASSRSSGENGFFGPGTRLTVL.

V usage is TRBV29-1 and J usage is TRBJ2-1, with TRBD1 identical over 7 bases. V was clipped by 8 bases and J by 4 bases; unmatched bases: 8. There are 13 residues in the CDR3. The V gene's germline CDR1 is SQVTM and CDR2 ANQGSEA. CDR3 in amino acids: CSTSRDSYNEQFF. The DNA for the CDR3 is TGCAGCACAAGCCGGGACAGTTACAATGAGCAGTTCTTC.

This rearrangement joins TRBV9 to TRBJ2-7; D is perhaps TRBD1 (6 bases). Germline V gene data show CDR1 as SGDLS and CDR2 as YYNGEE. V shed 0 bases and J shed 2 bases, with 9 bases lying between them. This CDR3 region has 14 residues. CDR3 DNA: TGTGCCAGCAGCGTAGGGGACACCCCCTACGAGCAGTACTTC. It specifies CASSVGDTPYEQYF.

CDR3 bases: TGTGCCAGCCGGATTCTGGGAGAGGGCTACGAGCAGTACTTC. Translation gives CASRILGEGYEQYF. The rearrangement links TRBV6-4 to TRBJ2-7; a possible D gene is TRBD2 (5 bases). The CDR3 has 14 residues. In germline, CDR1 is MRHNA, CDR2 SNTAGT. Trimming pared 8 bases from V and 3 bases from J, leaving 17 bases between.

This clone was counted between two and nine times. The chain combines TRBV12-3 or TRBV12-4 with TRBJ1-2, with D hard to call. Trimming took off 1 base at V and 4 bases at J, with 7 bases between the two ends. This CDR3 is 13 amino acids long. The CDR3 sequence: CASSLEQLYGYTF. The CDR3 region has the DNA TGTGCCAGCAGTTTAGAACAGCTCTATGGCTACACCTTC.

J is TRBJ2-1 and V is TRBV27, with TRBD2 identical over 9 bases. Trimming cost V 5 bases and J 8 bases; bases outside gene matches: 13. The germline V gene encodes CDR1 MNHEY and CDR2 SMNVEV (reference sequence). The CDR3 is 16 amino acids. The CDR3 DNA follows: TGTGCCAGCAGTCTACTAAGCGGGAGGATCGCCCATGAGCAGTTCTTC. Its protein is CASSLLSGRIAHEQFF.

This sequence joins TRBV18 and TRBJ2-1, with TRBD2 matching 12 bases. The junction had 12 bases not matched to a gene; V was cut back by 5 bases and J by 7 bases. This CDR3 contains 17 residues. Germline assignment: CDR1 KGHSH and CDR2 LQKENI. The CDR3 nucleotides read TGTGCCAGCTCAAGTTCTAGCGGGGGGGCCAATTTGAATGAGCAGTTCTTC. Its protein is CASSSSSGGANLNEQFF.

This clone was picked up many times. CDR3 nucleotide sequence: TGTGCCAGCAGCTTGGTTGCAGGGGTTAATGAAGCTTTCTTT. Amino acid sequence: CASSLVAGVNEAFF. V is TRBV5-4 and J is TRBJ1-1; possibly TRBD1 for D (6 bases). This CDR3 is 14 amino acids long. Germline CDR1 SGHNT, CDR2 YYREEE (reference sequence). V lost 0 bases and J lost 7, with 13 bases in between.

V is TRBV11-2 and J is TRBJ1-4, with D hard to call. The CDR3 loop spans 13 amino acids. Trimming shortened V by 5 bases and J by 7 bases, and 11 bases separated the two germline ends. Germline V gene lookup returns CDR1 SGHAT and CDR2 FQNNGV. The DNA for the CDR3 is TGTGCCAGCAGCCCGCCATTTAGTGAAAAACTGTTTTTT. Protein: CASSPPFSEKLFF. Filled out from reference TRBV11-2 and TRBJ1-4, the complete variable domain reads EAGVAQSPRYKIIEKRQSVAFWCNPISGHATLYWYQQILGQGPKLLIQFQNNGVVDDSQLPKDRFSAERLKGVDSTLKIQPAKLEDSAVYLCASSPPFSEKLFFGSGTQLSVL.

The J gene is TRBJ2-1, the V gene TRBV5-1, with 10 positions matching TRBD1. Looked up from germline, CDR1 is SGHRS and CDR2 is YFSETQ. The trim removed 3 bases at V and 9 bases at J, leaving 15 bases unmatched. The CDR3 sequence is 17 residues long. CDR3 nucleotides: TGCGCCAGCAGCTCCTTCTACCGGGACAGGGGAAAGGGTGAGCAGTTCTTC. It is translated as CASSSFYRDRGKGEQFF.

This clone was recorded only once. V usage is TRBV5-6 and J usage is TRBJ1-1; no clear D. Germline V gene data show CDR1 as SGHDT and CDR2 as YYEEEE. This CDR3 is built from 13 residues. The V gene lost 3 bases and the J gene lost 6 bases, with 12 bases spanning the gap. In DNA form, the CDR3 reads TGTGCCAGCAGCTGGGGAGGTGGGCCTGAAGCTTTCTTT. Translation gives CASSWGGGPEAFF.